The clone carrying this T cell receptor beta chain was observed a few times. Its antigen is still unknown. This record belongs to a study of identical twins. Whole-study findings and limits: Models underestimated out-of-frame TCR alpha sharing in monozygotic twins.

The CDR3 runs 16 residues. The ends were cut back, 3 bases at V and 9 bases at J, with 24 bases in the middle. Germline values: CDR1 MDHEN, CDR2 SYDVKM. From the 5' RACE reads, TCRdb called clonotypes with MiXCR, one entry per CDR3 protein. This sample has 1,800,000 or so distinct CDR3 sequences, with about 32% found just once. The chain couples TRBV28 to TRBJ2-7; D might be TRBD2 (7 bases). Sequenced input: cord blood. The receptor comes from a newborn girl in good health. The CDR3 protein is CASSFFRWGTKQGQYF. The CDR3 DNA follows: TGTGCCAGCAGTTTCTTCCGCTGGGGGACTAAACAGGGGCAGTACTTC.